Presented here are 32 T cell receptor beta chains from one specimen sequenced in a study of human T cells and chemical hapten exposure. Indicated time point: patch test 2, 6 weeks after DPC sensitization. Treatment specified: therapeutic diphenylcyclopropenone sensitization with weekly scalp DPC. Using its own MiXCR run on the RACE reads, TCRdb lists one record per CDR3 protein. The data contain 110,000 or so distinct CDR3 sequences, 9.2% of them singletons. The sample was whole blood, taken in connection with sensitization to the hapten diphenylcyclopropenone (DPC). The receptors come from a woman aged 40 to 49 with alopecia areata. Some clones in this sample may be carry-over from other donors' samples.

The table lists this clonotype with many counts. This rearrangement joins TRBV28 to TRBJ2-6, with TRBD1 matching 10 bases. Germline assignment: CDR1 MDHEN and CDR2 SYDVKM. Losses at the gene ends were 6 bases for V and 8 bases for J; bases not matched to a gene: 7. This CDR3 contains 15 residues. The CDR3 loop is CASRRQGAETNVLTF. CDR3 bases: TGTGCCAGCAGGCGACAGGGGGCGGAGACCAACGTCCTGACTTTC.

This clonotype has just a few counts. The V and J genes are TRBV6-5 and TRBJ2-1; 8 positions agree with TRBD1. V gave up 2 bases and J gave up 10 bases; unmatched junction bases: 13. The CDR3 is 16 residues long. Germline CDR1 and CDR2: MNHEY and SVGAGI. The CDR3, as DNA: TGTGCCAGCAGTTACCAGGCCCGGGCAGGGGGCGGAGAGCAGTTCTTC. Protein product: CASSYQARAGGGEQFF.

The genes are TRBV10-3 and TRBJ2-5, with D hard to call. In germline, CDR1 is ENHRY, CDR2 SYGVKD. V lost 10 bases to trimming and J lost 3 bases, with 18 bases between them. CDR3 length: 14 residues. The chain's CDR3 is CATRSPGIKETQYF. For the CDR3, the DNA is TGTGCCACCCGCTCCCCAGGAATCAAAGAGACCCAGTACTTC.

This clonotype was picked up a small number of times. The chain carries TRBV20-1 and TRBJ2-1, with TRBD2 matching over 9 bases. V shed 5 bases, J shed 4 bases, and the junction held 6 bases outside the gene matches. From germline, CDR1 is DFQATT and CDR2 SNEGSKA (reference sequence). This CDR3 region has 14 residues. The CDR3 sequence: CSAPGTSSYNEQFF. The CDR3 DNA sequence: TGCAGTGCTCCCGGGACTAGCTCTTACAATGAGCAGTTCTTC.

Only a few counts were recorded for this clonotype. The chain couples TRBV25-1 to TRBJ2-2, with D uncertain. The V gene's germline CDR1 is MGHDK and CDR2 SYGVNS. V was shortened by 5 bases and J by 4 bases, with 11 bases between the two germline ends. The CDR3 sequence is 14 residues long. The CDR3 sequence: CASSFDWFTGELFF. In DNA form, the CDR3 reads TGTGCCAGCAGTTTTGACTGGTTCACCGGGGAGCTGTTTTTT.

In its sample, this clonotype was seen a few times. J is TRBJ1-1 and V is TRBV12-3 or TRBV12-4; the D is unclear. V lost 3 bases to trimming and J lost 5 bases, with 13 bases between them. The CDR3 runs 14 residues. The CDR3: CASSLRMLGTEAFF. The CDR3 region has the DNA TGTGCCAGCAGTTTGCGGATGCTGGGGACTGAAGCTTTCTTT.

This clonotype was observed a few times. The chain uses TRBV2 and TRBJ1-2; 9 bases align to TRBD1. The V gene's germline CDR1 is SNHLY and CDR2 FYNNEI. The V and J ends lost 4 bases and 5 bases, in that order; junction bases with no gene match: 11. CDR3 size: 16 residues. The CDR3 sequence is CASSGVWTGAEYGYTF. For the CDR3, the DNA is TGTGCCAGCAGTGGAGTTTGGACAGGGGCGGAATATGGCTACACCTTC. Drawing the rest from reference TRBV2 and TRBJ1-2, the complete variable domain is EPEVTQTPSHQVTQMGQEVILRCVPISNHLYFYWYRQILGQKVEFLVSFYNNEISEKSEIFDDQFSVERPDGSNFTLKIRSTKLEDSAMYFCASSGVWTGAEYGYTFGSGTRLTVV.

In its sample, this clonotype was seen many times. CDR3 in DNA: TGCAGCGTCCCGGCCCCAAGGACAGGGAGAGACTATGGCTACACCTTC. It codes for CSVPAPRTGRDYGYTF. This sequence joins TRBV29-1 and TRBJ1-2, with 8 bases lining up with TRBD1. Per the germline V gene, CDR1 is SQVTM and CDR2 is ANQGSEA. V dropped 6 bases and J dropped 3; count of bases not matched to a gene: 15. The CDR3 covers 16 residues.

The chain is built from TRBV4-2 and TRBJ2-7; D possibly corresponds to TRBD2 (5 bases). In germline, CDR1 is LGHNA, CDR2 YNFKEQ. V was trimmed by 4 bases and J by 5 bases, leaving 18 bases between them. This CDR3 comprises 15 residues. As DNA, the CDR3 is TGTGCCAGCAGCCCTGGACTGGCGATGAAGGACGAGCAGTACTTC. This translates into CASSPGLAMKDEQYF.

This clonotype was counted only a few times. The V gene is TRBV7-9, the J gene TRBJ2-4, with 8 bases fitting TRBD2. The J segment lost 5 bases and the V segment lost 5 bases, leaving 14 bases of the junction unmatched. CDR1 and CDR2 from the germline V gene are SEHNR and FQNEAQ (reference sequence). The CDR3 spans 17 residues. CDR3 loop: CASSPVNPYGGENIQYF. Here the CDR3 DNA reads TGTGCCAGCAGCCCAGTAAACCCCTACGGGGGGGAAAACATTCAGTACTTC. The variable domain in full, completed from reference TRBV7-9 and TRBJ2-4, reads DTGVSQNPRHKITKRGQNVTFRCDPISEHNRLYWYRQTLGQGPEFLTYFQNEAQLEKSRLLSDRFSAERPKGSFSTLEIQRTEQGDSAMYLCASSPVNPYGGENIQYFGAGTRLSVL.

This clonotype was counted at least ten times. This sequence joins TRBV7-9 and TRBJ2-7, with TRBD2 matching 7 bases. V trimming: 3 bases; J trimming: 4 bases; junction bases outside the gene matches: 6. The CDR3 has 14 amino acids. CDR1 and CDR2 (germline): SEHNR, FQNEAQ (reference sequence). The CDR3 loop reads CASSFWAGEYEQYF. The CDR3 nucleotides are TGTGCCAGCAGCTTTTGGGCGGGGGAGTACGAGCAGTACTTC.

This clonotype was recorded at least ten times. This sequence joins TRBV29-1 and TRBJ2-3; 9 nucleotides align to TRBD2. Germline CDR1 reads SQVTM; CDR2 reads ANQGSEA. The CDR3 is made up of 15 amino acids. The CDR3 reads CTTTPAGGPTDTQYF. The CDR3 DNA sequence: TGCACTACTACCCCAGCGGGGGGACCCACAGATACGCAGTATTTT.

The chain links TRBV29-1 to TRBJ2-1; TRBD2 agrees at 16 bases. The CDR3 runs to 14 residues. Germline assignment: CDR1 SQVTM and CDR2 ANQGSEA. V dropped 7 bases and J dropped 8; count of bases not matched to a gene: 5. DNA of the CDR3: TGCAGCGGAACGGGACTAGCGGGGGGGCATGAGCAGTTCTTC. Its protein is CSGTGLAGGHEQFF.

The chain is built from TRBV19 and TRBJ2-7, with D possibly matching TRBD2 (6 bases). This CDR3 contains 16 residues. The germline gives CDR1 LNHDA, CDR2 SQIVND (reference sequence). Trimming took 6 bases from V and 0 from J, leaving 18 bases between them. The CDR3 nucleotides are TGTGCCAGTAGCCCACGTCGGGGGACCATCTCCTACGAGCAGTACTTC. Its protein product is CASSPRRGTISYEQYF.

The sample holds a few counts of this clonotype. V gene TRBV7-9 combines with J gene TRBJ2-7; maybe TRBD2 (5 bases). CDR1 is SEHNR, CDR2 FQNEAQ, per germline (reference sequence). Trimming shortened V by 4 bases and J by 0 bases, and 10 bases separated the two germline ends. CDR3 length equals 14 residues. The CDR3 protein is CASSSGSSSYEQYF. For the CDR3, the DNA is TGTGCCAGCAGCTCGGGGAGCAGCTCCTACGAGCAGTACTTC.

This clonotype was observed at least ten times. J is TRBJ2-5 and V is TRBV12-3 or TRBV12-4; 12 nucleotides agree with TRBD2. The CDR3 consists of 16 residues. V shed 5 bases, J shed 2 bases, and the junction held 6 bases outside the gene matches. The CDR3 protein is CASSPTSGGYQETQYF. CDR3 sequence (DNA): TGTGCCAGCAGTCCGACTAGCGGGGGATATCAAGAGACCCAGTACTTC.

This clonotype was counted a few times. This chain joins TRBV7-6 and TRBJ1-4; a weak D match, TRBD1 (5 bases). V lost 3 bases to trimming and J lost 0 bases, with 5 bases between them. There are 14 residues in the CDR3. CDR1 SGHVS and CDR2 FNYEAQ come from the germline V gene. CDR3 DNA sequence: TGTGCCAGCAGCTTGGGGCCAACTAATGAAAAACTGTTTTTT. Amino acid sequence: CASSLGPTNEKLFF.

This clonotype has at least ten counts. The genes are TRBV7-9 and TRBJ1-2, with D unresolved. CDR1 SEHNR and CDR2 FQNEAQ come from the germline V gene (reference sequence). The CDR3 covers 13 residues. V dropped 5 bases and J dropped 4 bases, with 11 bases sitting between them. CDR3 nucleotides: TGTGCCAGCAGCGGACTGCAATTCTATGGCTACACCTTC. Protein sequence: CASSGLQFYGYTF.

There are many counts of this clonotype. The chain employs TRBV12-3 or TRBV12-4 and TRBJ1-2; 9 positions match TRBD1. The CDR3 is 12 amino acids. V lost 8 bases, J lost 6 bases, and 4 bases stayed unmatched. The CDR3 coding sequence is TGTGCCAGCCGGACAGGGGTGGATGGCTACACCTTC. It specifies CASRTGVDGYTF.

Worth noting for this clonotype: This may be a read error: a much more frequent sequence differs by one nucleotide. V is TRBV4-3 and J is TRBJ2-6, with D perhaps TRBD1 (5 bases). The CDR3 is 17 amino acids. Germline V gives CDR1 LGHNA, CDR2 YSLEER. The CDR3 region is CASSQGTSSSGANVLSF. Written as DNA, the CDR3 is TGCGCCAGCAGCCAAGGGACGTCAAGCTCTGGGGCCAACGTCCTGTCTTTC.

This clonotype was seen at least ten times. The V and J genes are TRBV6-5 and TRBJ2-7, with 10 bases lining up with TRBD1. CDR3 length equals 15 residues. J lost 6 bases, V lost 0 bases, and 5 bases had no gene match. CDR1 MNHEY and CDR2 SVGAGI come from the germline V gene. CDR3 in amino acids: CASSYSGTGVSEQYF. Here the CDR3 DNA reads TGTGCCAGCAGTTACTCTGGGACAGGGGTTTCCGAGCAGTACTTC.

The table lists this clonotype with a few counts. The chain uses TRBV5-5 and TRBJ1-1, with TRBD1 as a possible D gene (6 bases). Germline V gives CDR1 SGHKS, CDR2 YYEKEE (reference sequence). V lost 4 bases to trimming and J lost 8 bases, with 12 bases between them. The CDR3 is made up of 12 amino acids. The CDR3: CASSVDSQEAFF. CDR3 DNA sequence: TGTGCCAGCAGCGTGGACAGCCAAGAAGCTTTCTTT.

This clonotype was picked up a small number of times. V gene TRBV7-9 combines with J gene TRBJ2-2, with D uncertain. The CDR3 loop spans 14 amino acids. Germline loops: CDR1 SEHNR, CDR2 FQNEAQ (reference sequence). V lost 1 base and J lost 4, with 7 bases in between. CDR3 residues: CASSLVFITGELFF. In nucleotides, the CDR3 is TGTGCCAGCAGCTTAGTCTTTATCACCGGGGAGCTGTTTTTT.

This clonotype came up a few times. As DNA, the CDR3 is TGTGCCAGCAGTTACCCTACGACAAAGAGCACAGATACGCAGTATTTT. Its translation: CASSYPTTKSTDTQYF. V gene TRBV6-6 combines with J gene TRBJ2-3; D not resolved. V lost 2 bases and J lost 0, with 12 bases in between. The CDR3 is 16 residues long. Germline CDR1 and CDR2: MNHNY and SVGAGI (reference sequence).

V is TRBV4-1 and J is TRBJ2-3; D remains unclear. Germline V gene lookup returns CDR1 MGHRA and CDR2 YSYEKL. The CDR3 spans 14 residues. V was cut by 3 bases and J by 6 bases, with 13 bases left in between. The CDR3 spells CASSQRGTADTQYF. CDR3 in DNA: TGCGCCAGCAGCCAGCGTGGTACGGCGGATACGCAGTATTTT.

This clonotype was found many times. The chain's CDR3 is CSQQDMNTEAFF. Written as DNA, the CDR3 is TGCAGTCAACAGGACATGAACACTGAAGCTTTCTTT. The J gene is TRBJ1-1, the V gene TRBV20-1; tentatively, D is TRBD1 (5 bases). The V gene lost 8 bases and the J gene lost 0 bases, with 10 bases spanning the gap. The CDR3 contains 12 residues. The germline V gene encodes CDR1 DFQATT and CDR2 SNEGSKA (reference sequence).

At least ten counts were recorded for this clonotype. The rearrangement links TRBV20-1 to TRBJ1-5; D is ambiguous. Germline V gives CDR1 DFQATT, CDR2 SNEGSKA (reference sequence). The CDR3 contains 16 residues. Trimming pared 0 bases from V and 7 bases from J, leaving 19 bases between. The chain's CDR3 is CSARDLRGSLTQPQHF. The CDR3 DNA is TGCAGTGCTAGAGATCTTCGGGGTTCATTGACCCAGCCCCAGCATTTT.

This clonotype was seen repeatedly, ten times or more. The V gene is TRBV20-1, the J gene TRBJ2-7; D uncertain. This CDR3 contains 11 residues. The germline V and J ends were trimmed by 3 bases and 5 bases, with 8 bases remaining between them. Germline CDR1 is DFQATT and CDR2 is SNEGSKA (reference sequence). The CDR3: CSARGWNEQYF. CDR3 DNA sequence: TGCAGTGCTAGGGGGTGGAACGAGCAGTACTTC.

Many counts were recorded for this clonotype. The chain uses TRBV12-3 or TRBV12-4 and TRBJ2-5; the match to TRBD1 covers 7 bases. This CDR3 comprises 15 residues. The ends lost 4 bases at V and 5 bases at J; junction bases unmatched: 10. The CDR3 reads CASSSQGWASETQYF. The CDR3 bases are TGTGCCAGCAGTTCACAGGGGTGGGCCTCGGAGACCCAGTACTTC.

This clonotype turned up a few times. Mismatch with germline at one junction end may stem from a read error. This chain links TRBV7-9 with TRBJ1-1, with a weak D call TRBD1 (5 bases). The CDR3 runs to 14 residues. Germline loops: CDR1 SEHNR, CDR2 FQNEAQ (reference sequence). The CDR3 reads CASRLDSLNTEAFF. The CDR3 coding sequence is TGTGCCAGCAGGTTAGACAGCTTGAACACTGAAGCTTTCTTT.

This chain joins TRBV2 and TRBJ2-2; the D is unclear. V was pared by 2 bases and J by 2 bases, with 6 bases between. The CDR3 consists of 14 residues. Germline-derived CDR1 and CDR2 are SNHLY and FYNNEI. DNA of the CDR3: TGTGCCAGCAGTGAACTACTTAACACCGGGGAGCTGTTTTTT. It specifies CASSELLNTGELFF. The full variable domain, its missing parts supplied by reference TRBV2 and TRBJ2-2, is EPEVTQTPSHQVTQMGQEVILRCVPISNHLYFYWYRQILGQKVEFLVSFYNNEISEKSEIFDDQFSVERPDGSNFTLKIRSTKLEDSAMYFCASSELLNTGELFFGEGSRLTVL.

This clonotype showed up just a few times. The CDR3 DNA sequence: TGCAGTGCTAGAGATTGGGACTCGAATTCACCCCTCCACTTT. Residues: CSARDWDSNSPLHF. The V gene is TRBV20-1, the J gene TRBJ1-6, with D possibly being TRBD1 (5 bases). CDR3 length: 14 amino acids. The V gene's germline CDR1 is DFQATT and CDR2 SNEGSKA (reference sequence). Trimming left V 0 bases short and J 7 bases short, with 10 bases between.